This T cell receptor (beta chain) comes out of a study of control samples from healthy donors and cancer patients. The repertoire was sequenced with immunoSEQ multiplex PCR; TCRdb's copy has only in-frame clones and lacks some. Altogether fewer than 200,000 clones are present, over 95% being singletons, with the ten largest covering around 0.92%. The TCR originated in a woman in her thirties in good health. Material: blood.

CDR3 residues: CASSLTGGYETQYF. The CDR3 DNA follows: TGCGCCAGCAGCTTGACAGGGGGCTATGAGACCCAGTACTTC. The V and J genes are TRBV5-1 and TRBJ2-5; TRBD1 matches at 9 bases. The CDR3 contains 14 residues. V was pared by 1 base and J by 5 bases, with 3 bases of the junction left unmatched. Germline V CDR1 and CDR2: SGHRS, YFSETQ.